This TCR beta chain stems from a study of regulatory T cells in long-lasting Graves disease. This clonotype was recorded many times. The time point is: newly diagnosed GD, antithyroid drugs for less than 3 months. The TCR library was made from RNA extracted from PBMCs. Building of the TCR beta libraries involved iRepertoire HTBI primers and Arm-PCR of CDR3 regions. A single record per CDR3 protein comes from TCRdb applying MiXCR to the multiplex PCR reads. The top ten clones hold approximately 8% of a sample with about 430,000 distinct CDR3 sequences, approximately 16% of them seen once. Germline V gene sequence: CDR1 LGHDT, CDR2 YNNKEL (reference sequence). The V segment lost 1 base and the J segment 7 bases; nucleotides outside the gene matches: 6. This CDR3 comprises 15 residues. This sample was also put to use in a study of T cells in Graves' hyperthyroidism and ophthalmopathy.

The chain joins TRBV3-1 to TRBJ2-1, with TRBD2 matching over 8 bases. The clonotype originates from a woman between 40 and 50 years old with Graves disease. This specimen consisted of peripheral blood mononuclear cells (PBMCs), obtained at new diagnosis, from a patient treated with antithyroid drugs. The CDR3 region has the DNA TGTGCCAGCAGCCAAGGACTAGCGAGTGGGAATGAGCAGTTCTTC. The encoded protein is CASSQGLASGNEQFF.